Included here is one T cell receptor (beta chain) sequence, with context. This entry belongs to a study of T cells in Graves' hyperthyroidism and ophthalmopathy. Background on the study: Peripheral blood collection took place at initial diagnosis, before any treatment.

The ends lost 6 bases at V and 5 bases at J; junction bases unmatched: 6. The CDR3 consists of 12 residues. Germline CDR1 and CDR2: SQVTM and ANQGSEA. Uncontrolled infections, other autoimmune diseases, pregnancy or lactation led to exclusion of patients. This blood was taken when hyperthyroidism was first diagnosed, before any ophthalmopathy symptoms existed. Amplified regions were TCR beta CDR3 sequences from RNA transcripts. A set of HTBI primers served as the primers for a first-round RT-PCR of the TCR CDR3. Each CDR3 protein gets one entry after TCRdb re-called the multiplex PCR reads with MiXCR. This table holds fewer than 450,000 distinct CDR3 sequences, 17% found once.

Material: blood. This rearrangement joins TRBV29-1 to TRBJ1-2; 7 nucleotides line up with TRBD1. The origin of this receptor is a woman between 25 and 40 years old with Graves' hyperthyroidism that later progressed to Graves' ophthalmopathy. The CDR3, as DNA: TGCAGCGTCCGGGACAGCTTATATGGCTACACCTTC. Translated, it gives CSVRDSLYGYTF.